This T cell receptor beta chain was sequenced during a study of cytomegalovirus exposure and HLA in healthy donors. The wider study: An early release of data contained approximately 80 million unique TCRs, which came from HLA-typed donors. Findings and limits, study-wide: Clonal expansion was found to be greater in HLA-associated TCR beta chains than in equally common others in a later analysis. Researchers catalogued 150 or so TCR beta chains as cytomegalovirus-associated. Reports indicated that the classifier achieved high specificity and sensitivity in diagnosing cytomegalovirus status.

The PCR ran on 60 Vbeta and 13 Jbeta primers. TCRdb's table, derived via immunoSEQ multiplex PCR, lists solely in-frame clones and lacks some. The repertoire consists of approximately 150,000 clones, with over 60% occurring once and the leading ten covering about 3%. Trimming cost V 1 base and J 3 bases; bases outside gene matches: 3. CDR3 length: 15 residues. Germline values: CDR1 GTSNPN, CDR2 SVGIG (reference sequence). In this sample, this clone turned up a few times. Its antigen remains unknown. The clonotype originates from a woman in her twenties or thirties in good health and CMV-seropositive. Sequencing used PBMCs. The gene calls are TRBV30 and TRBJ2-2; TRBD1 agrees at 9 bases. The CDR3 loop reads CAWSDRGRDTGELFF. The DNA for the CDR3 is TGTGCCTGGAGTGACAGGGGGCGAGACACCGGGGAGCTGTTTTTT.